This T cell receptor beta chain was observed in a study of T cell responses to AZD1222 COVID-19 vaccine. The CDR3 loop spans 17 amino acids. The junction had 12 bases not matched to a gene; V was cut back by 5 bases and J by 4 bases. Per the germline V gene, CDR1 is MNHEY and CDR2 is SVGEGT. Study conclusions and caveats: Among those given AZD1222, only five to seven were seropositive at baseline. The repertoires were collected only after the peak T cell response.

This clone was picked up one time. Its antigen remains unidentified. Clones were read by immunoSEQ multiplex PCR, and TCRdb kept only the in-frame ones, dropping some. The sample includes 150,000 to 200,000 clones, approximately 94% of them seen just once. This TCR came from an adult who received the AZD1222 COVID-19 vaccine. This chain joins TRBV6-2 or TRBV6-3 and TRBJ1-5, with 9 bases fitting TRBD1. The sequencing here drew on peripheral blood, taken 28 days after the second AZD1222 dose. The CDR3 DNA follows: TGTGCCAGCAGTCCCCCAGGGCGGACAGGGGCAAATCAGCCCCAGCATTTT. Protein sequence: CASSPPGRTGANQPQHF.